The entry that follows covers one T cell receptor (beta chain) sequence. No antigen is known for it. V lost 1 base, J lost 7 bases, and 11 bases lay in between. The length of the CDR3 is 14 residues. CDR1 and CDR2 from the germline V gene are DFQATT and SNEGSKA (reference sequence). These data are taken from a study of post-analysis software for immune sequencing data. Study at large: Multiple sclerosis in the patients followed relapsing-remitting, secondary progressive and progressive-relapsing courses.

Findings and limits, study-wide: Normalized Chao1 diversity was significantly lower in multiple sclerosis patients than in controls. With F measure, samples from one preparation batch clustered together strongly. TRBV5-6, TRBV5-1 and TRBV20-1 belonged to a set of about 5 TRBV segments that were more frequent in patients than controls.

Carried by the TCR beta cDNA libraries were unique molecular identifiers. Input of about 0.9 to 10 million T cells yielded about half a million cDNA molecules. TCRdb itself ran the PCR reads through MiXCR, one entry per CDR3 protein. The sample lists about 380,000 distinct CDR3 sequences, roughly 30% occurring once. The V gene is TRBV20-1, the J gene TRBJ1-6; no firm D call. The sample consisted of blood. This clonotype originated in a girl aged 10 to 17 with multiple sclerosis. The DNA of the CDR3 is TGCAGTGCTAGAGCGGGCTCTTCGAATTCACCCCTCCACTTT. Its protein product is CSARAGSSNSPLHF.